This entry describes one T cell receptor (beta chain). This record comes from a study of blood T cell repertoires in COVID-19. Study-wide background: The United States, Italy and Spain provided the acute and convalescent COVID-19 samples. PBMCs, B-cell-depleted T cells, or T cells provided the cDNA or gDNA that made up the material.

V lost 7 bases to trimming and J lost 6 bases, with 12 bases between them. The CDR3 consists of 12 residues. Germline CDR1 SQVTM, CDR2 ANQGSEA. Assay: immunoSEQ multiplex PCR; the TCRdb copy retains only in-frame clones and omits some. Of 150,000 to 170,000 clones detected, about four fifths appear once; the ten largest clones hold around 28%. V is TRBV29-1 and J is TRBJ2-2; tentative D call: TRBD2 (6 bases). The material sequenced was peripheral blood. The receptor's source is a woman aged 55-70 years with acute or convalescent COVID-19. The CDR3 loop is CSAGLPAGELFF. The DNA of the CDR3 is TGCAGCGCGGGACTCCCCGCCGGGGAGCTGTTTTTT.